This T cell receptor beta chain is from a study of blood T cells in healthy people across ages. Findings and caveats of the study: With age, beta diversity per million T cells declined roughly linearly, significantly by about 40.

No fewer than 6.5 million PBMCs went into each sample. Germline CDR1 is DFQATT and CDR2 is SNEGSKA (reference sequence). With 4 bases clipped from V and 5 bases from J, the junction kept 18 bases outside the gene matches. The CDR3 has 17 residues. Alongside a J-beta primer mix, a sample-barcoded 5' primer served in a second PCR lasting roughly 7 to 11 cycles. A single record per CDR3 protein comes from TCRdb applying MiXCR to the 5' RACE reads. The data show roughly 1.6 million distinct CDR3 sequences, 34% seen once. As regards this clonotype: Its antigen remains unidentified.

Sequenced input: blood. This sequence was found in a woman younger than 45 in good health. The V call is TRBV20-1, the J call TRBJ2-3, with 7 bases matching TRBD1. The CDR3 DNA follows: TGCAGTGCTATTGGGGAAAGGGGACAGCCCCTAAAAGATACGCAGTATTTT. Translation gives CSAIGERGQPLKDTQYF.